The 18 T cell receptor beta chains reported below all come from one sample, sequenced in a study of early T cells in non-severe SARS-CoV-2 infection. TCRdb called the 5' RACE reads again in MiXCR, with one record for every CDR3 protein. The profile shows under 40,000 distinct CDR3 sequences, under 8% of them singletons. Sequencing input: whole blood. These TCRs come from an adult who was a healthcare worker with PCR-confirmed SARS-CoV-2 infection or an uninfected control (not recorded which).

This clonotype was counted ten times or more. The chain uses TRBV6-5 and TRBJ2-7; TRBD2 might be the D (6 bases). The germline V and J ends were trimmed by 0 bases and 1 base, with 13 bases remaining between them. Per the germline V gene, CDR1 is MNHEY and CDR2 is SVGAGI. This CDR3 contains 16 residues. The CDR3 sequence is CASSYSTGDGSYEQYF. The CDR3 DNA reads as TGTGCCAGCAGTTACTCGACGGGAGATGGGTCCTACGAGCAGTACTTC.

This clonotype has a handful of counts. The CDR3 sequence: CASRGLAGQKTPTDTQYF. The CDR3 nucleotides are TGCGCCAGCAGGGGACTAGCGGGACAGAAAACCCCCACAGATACGCAGTATTTT. V and J are TRBV10-1 and TRBJ2-3; TRBD2 matches 13 bases. Germline CDR1 reads WNHNN; CDR2 reads SYGVQD (reference sequence). This CDR3 comprises 18 residues. With 6 bases clipped from V and 2 bases from J, the junction kept 11 bases outside the gene matches.

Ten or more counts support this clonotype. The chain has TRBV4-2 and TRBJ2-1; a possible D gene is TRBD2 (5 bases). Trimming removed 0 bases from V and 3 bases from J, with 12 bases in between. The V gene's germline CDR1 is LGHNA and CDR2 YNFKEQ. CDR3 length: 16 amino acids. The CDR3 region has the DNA TGTGCCAGCAGCCAAGAGTGGGCGGGCCTCTACAATGAGCAGTTCTTC. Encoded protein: CASSQEWAGLYNEQFF.

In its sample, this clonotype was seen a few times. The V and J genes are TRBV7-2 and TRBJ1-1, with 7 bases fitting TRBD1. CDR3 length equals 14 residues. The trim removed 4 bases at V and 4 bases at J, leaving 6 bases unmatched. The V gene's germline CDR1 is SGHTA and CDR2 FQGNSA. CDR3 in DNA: TGTGCCAGCAGCTCGGGCAGGGGGGGCACTGAAGCTTTCTTT. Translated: CASSSGRGGTEAFF.

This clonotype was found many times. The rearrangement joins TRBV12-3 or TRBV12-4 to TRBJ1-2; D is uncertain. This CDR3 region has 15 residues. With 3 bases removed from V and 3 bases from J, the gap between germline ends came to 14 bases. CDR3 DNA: TGTGCCAGCAGTTTGGGCAGGCCAGTCGACTATGGCTACACCTTC. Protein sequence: CASSLGRPVDYGYTF.

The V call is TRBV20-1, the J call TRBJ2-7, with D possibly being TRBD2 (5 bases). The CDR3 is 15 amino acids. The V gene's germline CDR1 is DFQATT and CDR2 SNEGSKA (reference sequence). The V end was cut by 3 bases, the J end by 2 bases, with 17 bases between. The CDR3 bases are TGCAGTGCTAGCCCTCTCGCCGGACTTCCCTACGAGCAGTACTTC. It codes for CSASPLAGLPYEQYF.

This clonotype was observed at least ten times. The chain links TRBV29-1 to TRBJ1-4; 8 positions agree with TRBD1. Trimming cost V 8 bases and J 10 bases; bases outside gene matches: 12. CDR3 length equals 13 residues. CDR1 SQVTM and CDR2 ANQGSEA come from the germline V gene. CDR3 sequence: CSYSSGTGGKLFF. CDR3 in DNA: TGCAGCTATTCCTCGGGGACAGGCGGAAAACTGTTTTTT.

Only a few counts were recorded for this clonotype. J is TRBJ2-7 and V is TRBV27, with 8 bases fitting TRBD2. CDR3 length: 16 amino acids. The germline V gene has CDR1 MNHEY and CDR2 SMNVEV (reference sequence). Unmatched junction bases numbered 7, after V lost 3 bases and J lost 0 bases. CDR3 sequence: CASSFSGAGDSYEQYF. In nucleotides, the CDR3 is TGTGCCAGCAGTTTCTCAGGAGCGGGAGACTCCTACGAGCAGTACTTC.

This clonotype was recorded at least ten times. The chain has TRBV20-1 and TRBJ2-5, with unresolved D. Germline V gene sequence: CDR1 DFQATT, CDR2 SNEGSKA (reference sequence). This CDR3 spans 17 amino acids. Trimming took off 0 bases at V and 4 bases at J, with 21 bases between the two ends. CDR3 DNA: TGCAGTGCTAGAGATCTTACAGTATTGTCGAGTATAGAGACCCAGTACTTC. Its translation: CSARDLTVLSSIETQYF.

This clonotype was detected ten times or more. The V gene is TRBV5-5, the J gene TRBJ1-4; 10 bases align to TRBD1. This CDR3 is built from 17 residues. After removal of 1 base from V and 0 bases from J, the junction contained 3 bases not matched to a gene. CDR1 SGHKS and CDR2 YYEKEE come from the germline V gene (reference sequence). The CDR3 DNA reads TGTGCCAGCAGCTTGAGGACAGGGGGAACAACTAATGAAAAACTGTTTTTT. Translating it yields CASSLRTGGTTNEKLFF.

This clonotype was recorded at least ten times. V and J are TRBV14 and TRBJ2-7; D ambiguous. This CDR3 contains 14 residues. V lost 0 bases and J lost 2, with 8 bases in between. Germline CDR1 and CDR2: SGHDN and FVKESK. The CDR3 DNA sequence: TGTGCCAGCAGCCAAGATCCGCCACCCTACGAGCAGTACTTC. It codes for CASSQDPPPYEQYF.

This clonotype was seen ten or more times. CDR3 region: CASSQGLVDEQFF. In DNA, the CDR3 is TGTGCCAGCAGTCAGGGACTAGTCGATGAGCAGTTCTTC. The chain has TRBV25-1 and TRBJ2-1; the match to TRBD2 covers 8 bases. Germline-derived CDR1 and CDR2 are MGHDK and SYGVNS. The CDR3 extends over 13 amino acids. V lost 5 bases, J lost 8 bases, and 5 bases stayed unmatched.

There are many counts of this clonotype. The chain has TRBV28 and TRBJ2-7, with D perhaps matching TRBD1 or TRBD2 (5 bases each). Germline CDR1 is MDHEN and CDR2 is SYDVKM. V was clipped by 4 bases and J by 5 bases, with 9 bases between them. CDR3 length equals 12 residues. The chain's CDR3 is CASSSRGHEQYF. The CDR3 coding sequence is TGTGCCAGCAGTTCTAGGGGACACGAGCAGTACTTC.

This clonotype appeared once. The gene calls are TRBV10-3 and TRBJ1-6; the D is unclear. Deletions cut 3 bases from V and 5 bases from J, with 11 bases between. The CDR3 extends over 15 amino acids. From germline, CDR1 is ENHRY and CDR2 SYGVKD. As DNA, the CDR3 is TGTGCCATCAGTGATCGGCAGCGAGATAATTCACCCCTCCACTTT. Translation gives CAISDRQRDNSPLHF.

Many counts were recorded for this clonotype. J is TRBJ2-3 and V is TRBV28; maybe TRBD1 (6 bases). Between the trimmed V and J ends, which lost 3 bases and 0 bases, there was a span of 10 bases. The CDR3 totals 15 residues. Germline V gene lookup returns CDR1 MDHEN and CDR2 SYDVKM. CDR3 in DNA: TGTGCCAGCAGTTTTGTCACAGGGAGCACAGATACGCAGTATTTT. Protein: CASSFVTGSTDTQYF.

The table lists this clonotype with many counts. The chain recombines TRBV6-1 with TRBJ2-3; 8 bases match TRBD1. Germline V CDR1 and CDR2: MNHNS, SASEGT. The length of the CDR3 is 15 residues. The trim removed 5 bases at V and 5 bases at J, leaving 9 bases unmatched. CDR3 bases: TGTGCCAGCAGTCTCCGGGACAGGAAAAGAGATACGCAGTATTTT. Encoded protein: CASSLRDRKRDTQYF.

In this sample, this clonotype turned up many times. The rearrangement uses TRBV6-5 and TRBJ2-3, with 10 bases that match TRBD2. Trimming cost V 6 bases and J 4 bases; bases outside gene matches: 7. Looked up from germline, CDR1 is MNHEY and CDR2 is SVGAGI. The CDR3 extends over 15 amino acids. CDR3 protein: CASRTPGLASDTQYF. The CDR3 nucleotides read TGTGCCAGCAGGACACCGGGACTAGCGTCAGATACGCAGTATTTT.

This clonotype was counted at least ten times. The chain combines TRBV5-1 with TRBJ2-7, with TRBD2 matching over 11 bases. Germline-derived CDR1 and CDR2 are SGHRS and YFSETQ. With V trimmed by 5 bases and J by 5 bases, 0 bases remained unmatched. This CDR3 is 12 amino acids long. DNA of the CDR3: TGCGCCAGCAGACTAGCGGGAGACGAGCAGTACTTC. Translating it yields CASRLAGDEQYF.